Below are 12 T cell receptor beta chains sequenced from a single sample in a study of CD8 T cells in ankylosing spondylitis (dated by TCRdb to about 2017). The receptor library was made with 5' RACE. The sequencer was an Illumina HiSeq 2500. The public reads were reanalyzed by TCRdb: fastp trimming at Q25, MiXCR alignment, in-frame beta chains only. When rows share a CDR3 protein, they turn into one entry using the most common DNA and genes. Within this sample are 200,000 to 250,000 distinct CDR3 sequences, with around a tenth of them counted one time only. In total, the top ten clones hold roughly 6.8% of the sample. What was sequenced was blood, either unsorted or a sorted T cell fraction (not recorded which). These receptors originate from a male donor with ankylosing spondylitis or in good health (not recorded which).

This clonotype was recorded at least ten times. The V and J genes are TRBV12-3 or TRBV12-4 and TRBJ2-2, with D possibly TRBD2 on 5 matching bases. V lost 3 bases and J lost 2, with 16 bases in between. The CDR3 has 17 amino acids. The CDR3 sequence is CASSFRTWDPNTGELFF. The DNA for the CDR3 is TGTGCCAGCAGTTTCCGGACTTGGGATCCAAACACCGGGGAGCTGTTTTTT.

This clonotype showed up many times. V is TRBV5-1 and J is TRBJ2-2; D not certain. The V gene lost 0 bases and the J gene lost 7 bases, with 10 bases spanning the gap. This CDR3 comprises 14 residues. Germline V gene data show CDR1 as SGHRS and CDR2 as YFSETQ. The CDR3 region is CASSLAIRFGELFF. The CDR3 DNA follows: TGCGCCAGCAGCTTGGCCATTCGATTCGGGGAGCTGTTTTTT.

In this sample, this clonotype turned up a few times. This may be a read error: a much more frequent sequence differs by one nucleotide. The rearrangement links TRBV7-9 to TRBJ1-1, with D uncertain. Germline CDR1 reads SEHNR; CDR2 reads FQNEAQ (reference sequence). The germline V and J ends were trimmed by 3 bases and 5 bases, with 10 bases remaining between them. The CDR3 is 13 amino acids. CDR3 loop: CASSFSRETEAFF. Here the CDR3 DNA reads TGTGCCAGCAGCTTTTCTAGGGAAACTGAAGCTTTCTTT.

This clonotype was seen ten or more times. The chain carries TRBV5-1 and TRBJ1-1; D gene uncertain. The CDR3 is 14 residues long. Germline CDR1 and CDR2: SGHRS and YFSETQ. V was pared by 0 bases and J by 0 bases, with 6 bases between. The CDR3 DNA reads TGCGCCAGCAGCTTGGGCACGTTGAACACTGAAGCTTTCTTT. Translated: CASSLGTLNTEAFF.

This clonotype was seen many times. This chain uses TRBV24-1 with TRBJ2-5, with D possibly matching TRBD1 (5 bases). CDR3 length equals 12 residues. Germline V lookup: CDR1 KGHDR, CDR2 SFDVKD. V was trimmed by 7 bases and J by 5 bases, leaving 10 bases between them. CDR3 bases: TGTGCCACCAGGGACACAACCGAGACCCAGTACTTC. This codes for CATRDTTETQYF.

The gene calls are TRBV20-1 and TRBJ2-2; 12 bases align to TRBD2. Trimming at V came to 5 bases and at J to 6 bases, leaving 13 bases not matched to a gene. Germline values: CDR1 DFQATT, CDR2 SNEGSKA (reference sequence). The CDR3 contains 17 residues. The CDR3 DNA reads as TGCAGTGCTTCGCTCCTACGGACTAGCGGGATTGCCGGGGAGCTGTTTTTT. This gives the protein CSASLLRTSGIAGELFF.

This clonotype has ten or more counts. The gene calls are TRBV5-1 and TRBJ2-1; possibly TRBD1 or TRBD2 for D (5 bases each). The CDR3 is 12 amino acids. The germline V gene has CDR1 SGHRS and CDR2 YFSETQ. Trimming took 4 bases from V and 15 from J, leaving 17 bases between them. The CDR3 DNA reads as TGCGCCAGCAGCATGACCGGGACCCGGAGGTTCTTC. Amino acids: CASSMTGTRRFF.

The V gene is TRBV12-3 or TRBV12-4, the J gene TRBJ2-1, with 9 bases aligning to TRBD1. CDR3 length equals 16 residues. V dropped 3 bases and J dropped 7; count of bases not matched to a gene: 10. CDR3 sequence: CASSFLPGTGSNEQFF. The DNA of the CDR3 is TGTGCCAGCAGTTTCCTCCCCGGGACAGGGAGTAATGAGCAGTTCTTC.

The sample holds many counts of this clonotype. The gene calls are TRBV5-1 and TRBJ2-5, with TRBD2 identical over 8 bases. The CDR3 consists of 14 residues. The trim removed 3 bases at V and 4 bases at J, leaving 5 bases unmatched. Germline assignment: CDR1 SGHRS and CDR2 YFSETQ. The CDR3 here is CASSSLGGGETQYF. The CDR3 nucleotides read TGCGCCAGCAGCTCTCTCGGGGGGGGAGAGACCCAGTACTTC.

The chain is built from TRBV20-1 and TRBJ2-3; D possibly matches TRBD1 or TRBD2 (6 bases each). V lost 3 bases and J lost 6, with 16 bases in between. Germline V lookup: CDR1 DFQATT, CDR2 SNEGSKA (reference sequence). The CDR3 spans 14 residues. The CDR3 bases are TGCAGTGCTAGGGGACTCCCGGGGGCCGATACGCAGTATTTT. It encodes CSARGLPGADTQYF.

This clonotype has a count of ten or more. The J gene is TRBJ2-1, the V gene TRBV29-1, with 9 bases lining up with TRBD1. The CDR3 has 14 residues. The J segment lost 4 bases and the V segment lost 3 bases, leaving 4 bases of the junction unmatched. The V gene's germline CDR1 is SQVTM and CDR2 ANQGSEA. In DNA, the CDR3 is TGCAGCGTTGACGTGGACAGGGGTTACAATGAGCAGTTCTTC. It specifies CSVDVDRGYNEQFF.

This chain joins TRBV5-1 and TRBJ2-7; 10 bases line up with TRBD1. The CDR3 has 15 amino acids. J gave up 5 bases and V 6 bases, and 11 bases lay outside the gene matches. Germline assignment: CDR1 SGHRS and CDR2 YFSETQ. CDR3 sequence: CASTESDRGLHEQYF. DNA for the CDR3: TGCGCCAGCACGGAATCCGACAGGGGGCTTCACGAGCAGTACTTC.